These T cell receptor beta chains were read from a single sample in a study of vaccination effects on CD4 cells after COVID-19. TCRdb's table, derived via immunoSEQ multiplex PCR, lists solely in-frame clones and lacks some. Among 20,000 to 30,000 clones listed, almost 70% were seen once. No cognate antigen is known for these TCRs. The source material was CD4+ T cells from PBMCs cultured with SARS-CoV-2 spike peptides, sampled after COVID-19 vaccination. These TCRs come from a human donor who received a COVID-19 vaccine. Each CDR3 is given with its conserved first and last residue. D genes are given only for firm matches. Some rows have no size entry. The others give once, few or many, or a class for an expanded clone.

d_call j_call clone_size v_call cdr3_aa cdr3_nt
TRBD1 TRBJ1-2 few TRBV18 CASSPLDRGANYGYTF TGTGCCAGCTCACCCCTCGACAGGGGAGCTAACTATGGCTACACCTTC
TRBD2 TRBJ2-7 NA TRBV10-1 CASSAALGKRGANSYEQYF TGCGCCAGCAGTGCCGCACTTGGGAAGCGGGGGGCGAACTCCTACGAGCAGTACTTC
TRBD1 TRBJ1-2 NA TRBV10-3 CATSRDSQNYGYTF TGTGCCACCTCCCGGGACAGCCAAAACTATGGCTACACCTTC
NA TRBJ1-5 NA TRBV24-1 CATSASLGNQPQHF TGTGCCACCAGTGCCTCGTTGGGGAATCAGCCCCAGCATTTT
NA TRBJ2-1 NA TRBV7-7 CASSLGASGSGANEQFF TGTGCCAGCAGCTTAGGGGCATCCGGGAGTGGGGCCAATGAGCAGTTCTTC
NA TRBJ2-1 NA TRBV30 CAWSVQGLSSYNEQFF TGTGCCTGGAGTGTACAGGGACTGAGCTCCTACAATGAGCAGTTCTTC
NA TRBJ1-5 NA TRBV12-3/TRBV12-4 CASRGMGNQPQHF TGTGCCAGCAGAGGAATGGGCAATCAGCCCCAGCATTTT
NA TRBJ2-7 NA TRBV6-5 CASSYDPGFSKNEQYF TGTGCCAGCAGTTACGACCCAGGGTTTTCTAAAAACGAGCAGTACTTC
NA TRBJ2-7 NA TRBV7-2 CASSLSSYEQYF TGTGCCAGCAGCCTGAGCTCCTACGAGCAGTACTTC
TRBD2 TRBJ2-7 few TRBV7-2 CASRLPGTSGNYEQYF TGTGCCAGCCGCCTCCCCGGGACTAGCGGGAACTACGAGCAGTACTTC
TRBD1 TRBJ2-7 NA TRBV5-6 CASSLTGGSREQYF TGTGCCAGCAGCTTGACAGGGGGCTCTCGGGAGCAGTACTTC
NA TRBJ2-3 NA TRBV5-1 CASSWTDSTDTQYF TGCGCCAGCAGCTGGACGGACAGCACAGATACGCAGTATTTT
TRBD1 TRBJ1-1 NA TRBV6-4 CASTGGTEAFF TGTGCCAGCACAGGGGGCACTGAAGCTTTCTTT
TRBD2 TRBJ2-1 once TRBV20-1 CSASSGGYNEQFF TGCAGTGCTAGTAGCGGGGGCTACAATGAGCAGTTCTTC
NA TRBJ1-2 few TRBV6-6 CASTIRAWEGNGYTF TGTGCCAGCACCATACGGGCCTGGGAGGGCAACGGCTACACCTTC
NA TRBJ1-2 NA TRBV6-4 CASSGVSGGYTF TGTGCCAGCAGTGGTGTCAGTGGTGGCTACACCTTC
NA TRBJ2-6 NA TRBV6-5 CASSPLSGANVLTF TGTGCCAGCAGTCCATTGTCTGGGGCCAACGTCCTGACTTTC
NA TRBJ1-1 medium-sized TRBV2 CASSREVRTEAFF TGTGCCAGCAGTCGGGAGGTGAGGACTGAAGCTTTCTTT
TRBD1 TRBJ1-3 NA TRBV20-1 CSASNADRGQGNIIYF TGCAGTGCTAGTAACGCAGACAGGGGGCAAGGAAACATCATATATTTT
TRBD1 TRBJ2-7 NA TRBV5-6 CASSRLDRGDEQYF TGTGCCAGCAGCCGCCTCGACAGGGGCGACGAGCAGTACTTC
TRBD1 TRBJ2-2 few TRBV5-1 CASSTDRVGTGELFF TGCGCCAGCAGCACCGACAGGGTGGGCACCGGGGAGCTGTTTTTT
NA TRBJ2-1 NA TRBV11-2 CASSPTRGLYNEQFF TGTGCCAGCAGCCCCACCCGGGGGCTCTACAATGAGCAGTTCTTC